This paragraph reports one TCR beta chain. This entry comes from a study of CD8 T cells in Susac syndrome. Reverse transcription used roughly 0.45 to 1 ug RNA and random hexamers. Across 54 Vbeta and 13 Jbeta, TCR beta CDR3 was amplified with immunoSEQ multiplex PCR. TCRdb re-analysed the immunoSEQ multiplex PCR reads in MiXCR, keeping a single row per CDR3 protein. The repertoire holds around 180,000 distinct CDR3 sequences, approximately 93% seen once, with roughly 0.097% in the top ten. This CDR3 is built from 14 residues. Germline assignment: CDR1 LGHDT and CDR2 YNNKEL (reference sequence). V dropped 1 base and J dropped 4 bases, with 10 bases sitting between them.

The chain joins TRBV3-1 to TRBJ1-2; D might be TRBD1 (5 bases). Material for sequencing was CD4+ T cells from PBMCs. This sequence was found in a human donor with multiple sclerosis. The CDR3 nucleotides read TGTGCCAGCAGCCAAGGCGGACAAGTCTATGGCTACACCTTC. As protein: CASSQGGQVYGYTF.